Listed below are T cell receptor beta chains from one sample, sequenced in a study of blood T cell repertoires in COVID-19. Profiling relied on immunoSEQ multiplex PCR, and the TCRdb table lists in-frame clones only, not all of them. The sample records about 240,000 clones, about 83% being singletons. The specimen was PBMCs or T cells enriched from blood (not recorded which). These TCRs come from a woman aged 35 to 49 who had been exposed to COVID-19. The CDR3 runs from the conserved cysteine through the conserved F or W. Fields, in order: V gene, clone size, J gene, D gene, CDR3 DNA, CDR3 protein. D genes are given only for firm matches. The size field is filled for only some rows; it gives once, few, many or a size class.

>TRBV6-4|NA|TRBJ1-2|TRBD1
TGTGCCAGCAAGGCCGGGACAGGGGACTATGGCTACACCTTC
CASKAGTGDYGYTF
>TRBV9|NA|TRBJ2-2|TRBD1
TGTGCCAGCAGCCCACTATCCAGGGGGCTCTCCGGGGAGCTGTTTTTT
CASSPLSRGLSGELFF
>TRBV7-6|NA|TRBJ1-5|NA
TGTGCCAGCAGCTTGGGGACACAAAGTAATCAGCCCCAGCATTTT
CASSLGTQSNQPQHF
>TRBV6-4|NA|TRBJ2-3|TRBD2
TGTGCCAGCAGTGTGGAAGCGGGGGGAGGAGATACGCAGTATTTT
CASSVEAGGGDTQYF
>TRBV28|NA|TRBJ1-1|NA
TGTGCCAGCAGCCCCCCGGGGGGGGCCATGAACACTGAAGCTTTCTTT
CASSPPGGAMNTEAFF
>TRBV18|NA|TRBJ2-5|NA
TGTGCCAGCTCACCGCAGGAGACCCAGTACTTC
CASSPQETQYF
>TRBV7-9|NA|TRBJ1-4|TRBD1
TGTGCCAGCAGCGTCCAGGGGGAAATCGGTGAAAAACTGTTTTTT
CASSVQGEIGEKLFF
>TRBV7-2|NA|TRBJ1-5|TRBD1
TGTGCCAGCAGCTTAGCGGGACAGGGGCTCAATCAGCCCCAGCATTTT
CASSLAGQGLNQPQHF
>TRBV18|few|TRBJ1-5|NA
TGTGCCAGCTCACCCAACGGACCGCGGGCTTCTCAGCCCCAGCATTTT
CASSPNGPRASQPQHF
>TRBV7-2|many|TRBJ1-1|NA
TGTGCCAGCAGCGCCCCCACAGGGAGGGACACTGAAGCTTTCTTT
CASSAPTGRDTEAFF
>TRBV7-2|NA|TRBJ1-4|NA
TGTGCCAGCAGCTTAGTCGGCGGGAAACTGTTTTTT
CASSLVGGKLFF
>TRBV5-1|NA|TRBJ2-7|NA
TGCGCCAGCAGCTTGGCCCTTGGGGGCTTAAGGAACTACGAGCAGTACTTC
CASSLALGGLRNYEQYF
>TRBV18|NA|TRBJ2-3|TRBD2
TGTGCCAGCTCGGCGGGGGGCCGCACAGATACGCAGTATTTT
CASSAGGRTDTQYF
>TRBV28|few|TRBJ1-6|NA
TGTGCCAGCAGGCCGGGACAAGACCATTCACCCCTCCACTTT
CASRPGQDHSPLHF
>TRBV7-9|NA|TRBJ1-3|TRBD1
TGTGCCAGCAGCAGGGACAGGGGGCTATCTGGAAACACCATATATTTT
CASSRDRGLSGNTIYF
>TRBV7-7|NA|TRBJ2-2|TRBD2
TGTGCCAGCAGCGGTGGAATGGTGGGACTAGTTGACGCCGGGGAGCTGTTTTTT
CASSGGMVGLVDAGELFF
>TRBV7-3|NA|TRBJ2-2|NA
TGTGCCAGCAGCTTAACGGGCAGGGCGAACACCGGGGAGCTGTTTTTT
CASSLTGRANTGELFF
>TRBV19|NA|TRBJ2-5|TRBD2
TGTGCCAGTAGTATAGTAGGTGGGGGGGACTGGGAGACCCAGTACTTC
CASSIVGGGDWETQYF
>TRBV6-2/TRBV6-3|NA|TRBJ2-6|NA
TGTGCCAGCAGTTACGGAGGGGCTGGGGCCAACGTCCTGACTTTC
CASSYGGAGANVLTF
>TRBV2|NA|TRBJ2-1|TRBD2
TGTGCCAGCAGGGGGACTAGCGGGTACAATGAGCAGTTCTTC
CASRGTSGYNEQFF
>TRBV29-1|NA|TRBJ2-1|TRBD1
TGCAGCGTTGGACAGGGGAACGAGCAGTTCTTC
CSVGQGNEQFF
>TRBV7-9|NA|TRBJ1-2|TRBD1
TGTGCCAGCAGAATAGGGACAGGGGCAAACTATGGCTACACCTTC
CASRIGTGANYGYTF
>TRBV3-1/TRBV3-2|NA|TRBJ2-2|TRBD2
TGTGCCAGCAGCCGCCCGCGGGGGAACGGTGTCGGGGAGCTGTTTTTT
CASSRPRGNGVGELFF
>TRBV9|once|TRBJ1-5|NA
TGTGCCAGCAGCCCCTCAGGCACTCGGAAGCCCCAGCATTTT
CASSPSGTRKPQHF
>TRBV7-9|NA|TRBJ1-6|NA
TGTGCCAGCAGCCAGACCGGGAGCTCCTATAATTCACCCCTCCACTTT
CASSQTGSSYNSPLHF
>TRBV6-5|NA|TRBJ1-1|NA
TGTGCCAGCAGTCGACTTGGACAGCCGTACACTGAAGCTTTCTTT
CASSRLGQPYTEAFF
>TRBV30|NA|TRBJ2-2|NA
TGTGCCTGGAGAGGTAGCGGGAACACCGGGGAGCTGTTTTTT
CAWRGSGNTGELFF
>TRBV4-1|NA|TRBJ2-3|TRBD1
TGCGCCAGCAGCCAAGGGGGCAGGACAGGGGTCACAGATACGCAGTATTTT
CASSQGGRTGVTDTQYF
>TRBV5-1|few|TRBJ1-1|NA
TGCGCCAGCAGCCTGCAGGGGCAAAACACTGAAGCTTTCTTT
CASSLQGQNTEAFF
>TRBV12-5|few|TRBJ1-3|TRBD1
TGTGCTAGTGGTTTGGTAAGGGACAGGGGGCTTTACCTCTGGTCCGGAAACACCATATATTTT
CASGLVRDRGLYLWSGNTIYF
>TRBV7-9|NA|TRBJ1-1|NA
TGTGCCAGCAGCTTCGGTACTGAAGCTTTCTTT
CASSFGTEAFF
>TRBV7-2|few|TRBJ1-2|NA
TGTGCCAGCAGCCTCGCGGGGCACAGGAACTATGGCTACACCTTC
CASSLAGHRNYGYTF
>TRBV9|NA|TRBJ2-3|TRBD2
TGTGCCAGCAGCGTAGGAGGGCGGGGGGGCGTGGATACGCAGTATTTT
CASSVGGRGGVDTQYF
>TRBV3-1/TRBV3-2|NA|TRBJ2-3|TRBD2
TGTGCCAGCAGCCAAGATCCACTAGCGGGGGGCTCTAGCACAGATACGCAGTATTTT
CASSQDPLAGGSSTDTQYF
>TRBV5-4|once|TRBJ1-2|NA
TGTGCCAGCAGCCCTCGCCCGGTAACAGACAGAGTGTACGGCTACACCTTC
CASSPRPVTDRVYGYTF
>TRBV12-5|NA|TRBJ2-1|TRBD2
TGTGCTAGTGGTCCTCGGGGGGGAGTCTACAATGAGCAGTTCTTC
CASGPRGGVYNEQFF
>TRBV28|NA|TRBJ1-1|TRBD1
TGTGCCAGCAGCCTACAGGGGAGAACTGAAGCTTTCTTT
CASSLQGRTEAFF
>TRBV7-2|NA|TRBJ1-3|TRBD1
TGTGCCAGCAGCCAGACAGGGTCTGGAAACACCATATATTTT
CASSQTGSGNTIYF
>TRBV7-3|NA|TRBJ2-7|NA
TGTGCCAGCAGCTTAACGGGGCAGGGAAACGAGCAGTACTTC
CASSLTGQGNEQYF
>TRBV28|NA|TRBJ1-3|NA
TGTGCCAGCAGACGTGGGACATCTGGAAACACCATATATTTT
CASRRGTSGNTIYF
>TRBV3-1/TRBV3-2|NA|TRBJ2-7|NA
TGTGCCAGCAGCCAATTGTCGCAGGGATTTTACGAGCAGTACTTC
CASSQLSQGFYEQYF
>TRBV19|NA|TRBJ1-2|NA
TGTGCCAGTAGTATACAGGGATCAGGCTATGGCTACACCTTC
CASSIQGSGYGYTF
>TRBV6-5|NA|TRBJ1-5|NA
TGTGCCAGCAGTTACTCCGCAGGGGACAATCAGCCCCAGCATTTT
CASSYSAGDNQPQHF
>TRBV2|NA|TRBJ1-4|NA
TGTGCCAGCAGTTCCTGGGACTTGGGGGAAAAACTGTTTTTT
CASSSWDLGEKLFF
>TRBV9|NA|TRBJ2-1|NA
TGTGCCAGCAGCCCACTGGACTCTCCGCTGGCCGAGCAGTTCTTC
CASSPLDSPLAEQFF
>TRBV4-2|NA|TRBJ2-7|NA
TGTGCCAGCAGCCAAGATCTTAGCTATAATTACGAGCAGTACTTC
CASSQDLSYNYEQYF
>TRBV18|once|TRBJ2-7|NA
TGTGCCAGCTCACCTGATCAACTCTCAACTACCTACGAGCAGTACTTC
CASSPDQLSTTYEQYF
>TRBV10-3|NA|TRBJ1-1|NA
TGTGCCATCATGCCGGCGGCGGCGGACACTGAAGCTTTCTTT
CAIMPAAADTEAFF
>TRBV5-1|NA|TRBJ1-6|TRBD1
TGCGCCAGCAGCCCTTATACCGACAGGGGTAATTCACCCCTCCACTTT
CASSPYTDRGNSPLHF
>TRBV5-4|NA|TRBJ1-2|NA
TGTGCCAGCAGCTTGCAGGGGACCTATGGCTACACCTTC
CASSLQGTYGYTF
>TRBV19|NA|TRBJ1-1|NA
TGTGCCAGTAGTATCTACGGTGAAGCTTTCTTT
CASSIYGEAFF
>TRBV29-1|NA|TRBJ2-7|NA
TGCAGCGTTGGGCAGGGCGGCGACGAGCAGTACTTC
CSVGQGGDEQYF
>TRBV19|NA|TRBJ2-1|NA
TGTGCCAGTAGTACGACTGTGAGCTCCTACAATGAGCAGTTCTTC
CASSTTVSSYNEQFF
>TRBV19|NA|TRBJ1-1|TRBD1
TGTGCCAGTAGTCGAGGGACAGGGATGAACACTGAAGCTTTCTTT
CASSRGTGMNTEAFF
>TRBV14|NA|TRBJ2-3|NA
TGTGCCAGCAGCCAGAATTTGGCCGGGATTTGGCAGTATTTT
CASSQNLAGIWQYF